Sequencing of this T cell receptor (beta chain) was carried out in a study of lymphopenia after photon versus proton radiotherapy. Study-wide results and caveats: Only patients who died were analyzed for survival; proton advantage is unproven.

TCRdb's copy holds only in-frame clones and misses some; the assay was immunoSEQ multiplex PCR. Found here are around 55,000 clones, 84% of them singletons; the top ten hold approximately 2%. In regard to this clone: What it binds is not known.

Trimming cost V 4 bases and J 2 bases, with 15 bases left between them. Looked up from germline, CDR1 is MNHEY and CDR2 is SMNVEV (reference sequence). This CDR3 contains 15 residues. The sequence came from a man in his sixties with pancreatic cancer. The source material was peripheral blood, sampled from a patient treated with proton-based radiotherapy. The chain links TRBV27 to TRBJ2-7, with D possibly matching TRBD2 (7 bases). CDR3 sequence (DNA): TGTGCCAGCAGTTCAAGGTTCGGGGGGCCCTACGAGCAGTACTTC. Protein sequence: CASSSRFGGPYEQYF.